Following are 3 T cell receptor beta chains from one sample sequenced in a study of blood T cell repertoires in COVID-19. Sequencing was performed with immunoSEQ multiplex PCR; in TCRdb, only in-frame clones are kept and a portion is missing. The sample lists approximately 210,000 clones; roughly 82% were seen once. The sample consisted of PBMCs or T cells enriched from blood (not recorded which). The receptors were gathered from a man between 35 and 55 years old who had recovered from COVID-19.

The chain combines TRBV11-2 with TRBJ1-5, with TRBD1 matching over 10 bases. With V trimmed by 5 bases and J by 6 bases, 7 bases remained unmatched. Germline CDR1 is SGHAT and CDR2 is FQNNGV. There are 15 residues in the CDR3. CDR3 coding DNA: TGTGCCAGCAGCCTGACAGGGGGCTTCGGTCAGCCCCAGCATTTT. It codes for CASSLTGGFGQPQHF.

This clone was seen only a few times. The rearrangement uses TRBV7-9 and TRBJ2-7; 13 bases are shared with TRBD2. Germline V gene sequence: CDR1 SEHNR, CDR2 FQNEAQ (reference sequence). V lost 5 bases, J lost 6 bases, and 4 bases stayed unmatched. The CDR3 totals 14 residues. CDR3 sequence: CASSSGLAGVEQYF. Here the CDR3 DNA reads TGTGCCAGCAGCAGCGGACTAGCGGGAGTCGAGCAGTACTTC.

CDR3 protein: CATSVQGSGGELFF. CDR3 DNA: TGTGCCACTTCAGTACAGGGAAGCGGCGGGGAGCTGTTTTTT. The chain uses TRBV9 and TRBJ2-2, with TRBD1 as a possible D gene (6 bases). The CDR3 runs 14 residues. Trimming shortened V by 9 bases and J by 7 bases, and 19 bases separated the two germline ends. Germline assignment: CDR1 SGDLS and CDR2 YYNGEE.